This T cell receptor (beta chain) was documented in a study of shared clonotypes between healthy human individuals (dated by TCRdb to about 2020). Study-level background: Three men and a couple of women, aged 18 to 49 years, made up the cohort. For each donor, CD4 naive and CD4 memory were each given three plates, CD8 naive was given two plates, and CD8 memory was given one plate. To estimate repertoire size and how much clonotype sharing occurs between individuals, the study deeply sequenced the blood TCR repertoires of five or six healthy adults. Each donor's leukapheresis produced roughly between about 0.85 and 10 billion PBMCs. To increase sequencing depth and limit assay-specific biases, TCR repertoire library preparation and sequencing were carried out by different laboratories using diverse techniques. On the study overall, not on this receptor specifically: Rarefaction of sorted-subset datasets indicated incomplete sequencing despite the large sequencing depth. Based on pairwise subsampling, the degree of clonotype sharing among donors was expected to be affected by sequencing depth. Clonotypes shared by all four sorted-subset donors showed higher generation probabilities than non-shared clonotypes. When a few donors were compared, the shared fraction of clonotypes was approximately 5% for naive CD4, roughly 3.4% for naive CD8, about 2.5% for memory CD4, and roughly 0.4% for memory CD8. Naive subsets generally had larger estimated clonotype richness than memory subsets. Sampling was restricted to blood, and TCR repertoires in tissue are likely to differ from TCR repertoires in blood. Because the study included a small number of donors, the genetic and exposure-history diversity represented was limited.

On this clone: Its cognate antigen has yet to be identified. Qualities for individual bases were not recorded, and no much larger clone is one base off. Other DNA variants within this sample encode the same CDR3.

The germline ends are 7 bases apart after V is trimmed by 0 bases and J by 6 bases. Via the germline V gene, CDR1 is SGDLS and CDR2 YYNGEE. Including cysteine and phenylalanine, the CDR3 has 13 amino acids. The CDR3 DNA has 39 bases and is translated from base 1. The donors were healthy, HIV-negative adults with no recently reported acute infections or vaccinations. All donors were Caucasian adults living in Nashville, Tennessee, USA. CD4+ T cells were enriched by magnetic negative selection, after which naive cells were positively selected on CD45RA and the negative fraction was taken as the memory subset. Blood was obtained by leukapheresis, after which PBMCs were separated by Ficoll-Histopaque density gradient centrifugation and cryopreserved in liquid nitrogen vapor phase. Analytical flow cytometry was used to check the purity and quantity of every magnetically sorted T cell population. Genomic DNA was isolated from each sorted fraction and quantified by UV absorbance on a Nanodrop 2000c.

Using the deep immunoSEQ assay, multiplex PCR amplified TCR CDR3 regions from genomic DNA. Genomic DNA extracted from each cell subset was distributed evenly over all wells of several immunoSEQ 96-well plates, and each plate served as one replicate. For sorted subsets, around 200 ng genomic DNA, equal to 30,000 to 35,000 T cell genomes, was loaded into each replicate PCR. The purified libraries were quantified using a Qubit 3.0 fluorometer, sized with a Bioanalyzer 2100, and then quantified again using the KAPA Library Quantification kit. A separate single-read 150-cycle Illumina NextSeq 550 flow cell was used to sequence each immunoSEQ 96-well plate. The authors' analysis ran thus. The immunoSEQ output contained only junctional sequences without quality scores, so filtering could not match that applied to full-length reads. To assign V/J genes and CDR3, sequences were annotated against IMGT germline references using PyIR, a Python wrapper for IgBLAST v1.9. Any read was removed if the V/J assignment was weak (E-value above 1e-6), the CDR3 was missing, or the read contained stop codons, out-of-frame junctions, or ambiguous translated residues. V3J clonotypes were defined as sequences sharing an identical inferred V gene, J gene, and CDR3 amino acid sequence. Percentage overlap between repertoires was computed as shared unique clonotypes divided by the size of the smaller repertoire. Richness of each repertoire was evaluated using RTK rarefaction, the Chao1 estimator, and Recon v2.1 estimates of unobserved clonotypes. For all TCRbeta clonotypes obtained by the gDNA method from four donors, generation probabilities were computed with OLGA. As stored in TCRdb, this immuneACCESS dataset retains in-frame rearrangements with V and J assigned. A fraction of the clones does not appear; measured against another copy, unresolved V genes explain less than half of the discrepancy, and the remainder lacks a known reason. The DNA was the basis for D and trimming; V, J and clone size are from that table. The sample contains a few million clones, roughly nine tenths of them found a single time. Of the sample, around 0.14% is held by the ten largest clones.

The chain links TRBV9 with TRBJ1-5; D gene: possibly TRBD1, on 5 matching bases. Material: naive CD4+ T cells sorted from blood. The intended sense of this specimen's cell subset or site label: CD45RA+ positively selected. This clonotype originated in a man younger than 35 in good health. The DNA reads TGTGCCAGCAGCGTAGGGGGGGTTCAGCCCCAGCATTTT. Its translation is CASSVGGVQPQHF.